Following are 9 T cell receptor beta chains from one sample sequenced in a study of blood T cells in healthy people across ages (dated by TCRdb to between 2015 and 2016). The library relied on 5' RACE. TCRdb names Illumina HiSeq 2500 as the instrument used. A second roughly 7 to 12 cycle PCR used a sample-barcoded 5' primer and a J-beta primer mix. TCRdb reprocessed the public reads (quality trimming at Q25 with fastp, clone calling with MiXCR) and kept in-frame beta chains. Records with the same CDR3 protein are collapsed into one entry carrying the most frequent genes and DNA. The sample profile shows around 1.5 million distinct CDR3 sequences; around 59% of them were found once. The ten largest clonotypes hold 6.5% to 8% of the sample. The sequenced sample consisted of blood. The receptors stem from a man aged 18 to 29 in good health.

The chain couples TRBV3-1 to TRBJ1-1; the D gene is possibly TRBD1 (5 bases). With 0 bases removed from V and 0 bases from J, the gap between germline ends came to 14 bases. Germline values: CDR1 LGHDT, CDR2 YNNKEL (reference sequence). This CDR3 region has 17 residues. The CDR3: CASSQEGTAHLNTEAFF. CDR3 in DNA: TGTGCCAGCAGCCAAGAAGGGACGGCCCACCTGAACACTGAAGCTTTCTTT.

The count of this clonotype is one. This chain links TRBV27 with TRBJ2-5; 8 nucleotides match TRBD2. The J call is doubtful: the DNA matches TRBJ2-7 better. The CDR3 consists of 17 residues. CDR1 is MNHEY and CDR2 is SMNVEV in the germline V gene (reference sequence). In DNA form, the CDR3 reads TGTGCCAGCAGTTTAAGAAGCGGGGGCCTCTACACTTACGAGCAGTACTTC. Translating gives CASSLRSGGLYTYEQYF.

This clonotype was seen more than once but under ten times. The chain links TRBV11-2 to TRBJ1-2, with D tentatively TRBD1 (6 bases). Trimming left V 0 bases short and J 7 bases short, with 30 bases between. CDR1 and CDR2 (germline): SGHAT, FQNNGV. The CDR3 has 20 residues. CDR3 in DNA: TGTGCCAGCAGCTTAGATCAGTTTTTTAGGACGGGGGGCACGCCAAGTGGCTACACCTTC. This codes for CASSLDQFFRTGGTPSGYTF.

In this sample, this clonotype turned up a few times. The V call is TRBV4-1, the J call TRBJ1-6; the D is unclear. With 0 bases removed from V and 17 bases from J, the gap between germline ends came to 11 bases. The CDR3 spans 12 residues. Germline V CDR1 and CDR2: MGHRA, YSYEKL. CDR3 bases: TGCGCCAGCAGCCAAGAGGGTCAAAGGATCCACTTT. Its protein is CASSQEGQRIHF.

Notes on this clonotype: One junction end does not reproduce the germline sequence, and a read error may be involved. The CDR3 spells CASSRQGTGTETQYF. CDR3 nucleotide sequence: TGCGCCAGCAGCCGTCAGGGGACAGGTACAGAGACGCAGTATTTT. V is TRBV4-1 and J is TRBJ2-3; 8 bases are shared with TRBD1. This CDR3 comprises 15 residues. CDR1 is MGHRA, CDR2 YSYEKL, per germline.

The rearrangement links TRBV4-1 to TRBJ2-7; D gene uncertain. Near its end, the DNA agrees better with TRBJ2-1, so the J call may be wrong. The CDR3 consists of 13 residues. Germline-derived CDR1 and CDR2 are MGHRA and YSYEKL. The CDR3 region is CASSQAHLYEQFF. The CDR3 nucleotides are TGCGCCAGCAGCCAAGCCCACCTATATGAGCAGTTCTTC.

This clonotype turned up a few times. The gene calls are TRBV20-1 and TRBJ1-1; 12 positions match TRBD1. Germline values: CDR1 DFQATT, CDR2 SNEGSKA (reference sequence). The CDR3 runs 15 residues. V was clipped by 3 bases and J by 11 bases; unmatched bases: 13. CDR3 sequence: CSARDPTGQGASAFF. In DNA form, the CDR3 reads TGCAGTGCTAGGGATCCCACGGGACAGGGGGCATCGGCTTTCTTT.

This clonotype was picked up a small number of times. V and J are TRBV20-1 and TRBJ2-1; 10 bases fit TRBD2. The CDR3 totals 14 residues. The ends lost 6 bases at V and 6 bases at J; junction bases unmatched: 8. The germline CDR1 and CDR2 sequences are DFQATT and SNEGSKA (reference sequence). CDR3 in amino acids: CSAEAGGGSNEQFF. CDR3 DNA: TGCAGTGCAGAAGCGGGAGGGGGGTCCAATGAGCAGTTCTTC.

The gene calls are TRBV10-1 and TRBJ2-4, with D possibly being TRBD2 (6 bases). V was clipped by 3 bases and J by 9 bases, with 15 bases between them. Germline values: CDR1 WNHNN, CDR2 SYGVQD (reference sequence). The CDR3 covers 14 residues. The CDR3 region is CASSDLPGLGIQYF. As DNA, the CDR3 is TGCGCCAGCAGTGACCTACCGGGACTCGGCATTCAGTACTTC.